These 23 T cell receptor beta chains were all obtained from the same sample, sequenced in a study of neurological immune-mediated disorders. Using its own MiXCR run on the 5' RACE reads, TCRdb lists one record per CDR3 protein. The data show 70,000 or so distinct CDR3 sequences, 3.2% seen once. The sample comprised PBMCs. The source of these receptors is a woman between 45 and 60 years old with multiple sclerosis.

This clonotype was counted many times. The chain uses TRBV20-1 and TRBJ1-2, with a possible D match to TRBD1 (5 bases). There are 14 residues in the CDR3. In germline, CDR1 is DFQATT, CDR2 SNEGSKA (reference sequence). V lost 6 bases, J lost 7 bases, and 21 bases lay in between. The CDR3 here is CSAGTAGGGSGYTF. CDR3 coding DNA: TGCAGTGCCGGAACGGCGGGGGGAGGTAGTGGCTACACCTTC.

This clonotype was observed at least ten times. The J gene is TRBJ2-2, the V gene TRBV28, with unresolved D. The CDR3 has 13 residues. The ends were cut back, 4 bases at V and 3 bases at J, with 6 bases in the middle. CDR1 is MDHEN and CDR2 is SYDVKM in the germline V gene. The chain's CDR3 is CASSSLDTGELFF. The CDR3 nucleotides read TGTGCCAGCAGTTCCCTCGACACCGGGGAGCTGTTTTTT. The entire variable domain, with the rest obtained from reference TRBV28 and TRBJ2-2, is as follows: DVKVTQSSRYLVKRTGEKVFLECVQDMDHENMFWYRQDPGLGLRLIYFSYDVKMKEKGDIPEGYSVSREKKERFSLILESASTNQTSMYLCASSSLDTGELFFGEGSRLTVL.

The rearrangement joins TRBV29-1 to TRBJ2-6; D unclear. CDR3 length: 13 amino acids. V was trimmed by 6 bases and J by 2 bases, leaving 8 bases between them. The germline V gene has CDR1 SQVTM and CDR2 ANQGSEA. The CDR3 spells CSVASAGANVLTF. For the CDR3, the DNA is TGCAGCGTCGCGTCTGCTGGGGCCAACGTCCTGACTTTC.

Many counts were recorded for this clonotype. This chain connects TRBV20-1 to TRBJ2-3; the D gene is possibly TRBD2 (5 bases). Germline assignment: CDR1 DFQATT and CDR2 SNEGSKA (reference sequence). The V end was cut by 7 bases, the J end by 1 base, with 12 bases between. The CDR3 sequence is 13 residues long. CDR3 residues: CSGGYPRTDTQYF. The CDR3 region has the DNA TGCAGTGGAGGGTATCCTCGCACAGATACGCAGTATTTT.

This clonotype occurred many times. The rearrangement uses TRBV24-1 and TRBJ2-6, with 7 bases aligning to TRBD1. CDR1 and CDR2 from the germline V gene are KGHDR and SFDVKD. The J segment lost 4 bases and the V segment lost 5 bases, leaving 7 bases of the junction unmatched. This CDR3 is 16 amino acids long. The CDR3: CATSVRTGAGANVLTF. The CDR3 DNA is TGTGCCACCAGTGTTCGTACAGGGGCCGGGGCCAACGTCCTGACTTTC.

Many counts were recorded for this clonotype. The chain combines TRBV7-8 with TRBJ2-1; D may be TRBD1 or TRBD2 (5 bases each). This CDR3 region has 15 residues. Germline assignment: CDR1 SGHVS and CDR2 FQNEAQ. V was trimmed by 6 bases and J by 2 bases, leaving 14 bases between them. The CDR3 DNA sequence: TGTGCCAGCAGGTCCCGGGGACCCGCCTACAATGAGCAGTTCTTC. It yields the protein CASRSRGPAYNEQFF.

This clonotype was seen repeatedly, ten times or more. The V gene is TRBV5-1, the J gene TRBJ1-4; D is undetermined. The V end was cut by 0 bases, the J end by 10 bases, with 10 bases between. The germline gives CDR1 SGHRS, CDR2 YFSETQ. This CDR3 comprises 13 residues. CDR3 sequence (DNA): TGCGCCAGCAGCTTGGTAGTCAGCGGAAAACTGTTTTTT. This codes for CASSLVVSGKLFF.

This clonotype occurred many times. The chain links TRBV5-6 to TRBJ2-5; no reliable D call. Germline V gene lookup returns CDR1 SGHDT and CDR2 YYEEEE. Trimming removed 4 bases from V and 4 bases from J, with 14 bases in between. This CDR3 region has 14 residues. CDR3 residues: CASSPLTGRETQYF. The CDR3 DNA is TGTGCCAGCAGCCCTCTCACTGGACGAGAGACCCAGTACTTC.

This clonotype was found many times. The chain couples TRBV27 to TRBJ2-7; D not certain. Per the germline V gene, CDR1 is MNHEY and CDR2 is SMNVEV (reference sequence). V was pared by 0 bases and J by 0 bases, with 9 bases between. This CDR3 has 15 residues. The DNA of the CDR3 is TGTGCCAGCAGTTTATCAGGGCCTAGCTCCTACGAGCAGTACTTC. Residues: CASSLSGPSSYEQYF.

This clonotype was found many times. The chain employs TRBV7-3 and TRBJ2-1; D gene unclear. There are 13 residues in the CDR3. Germline V gene lookup returns CDR1 SGHTA and CDR2 FQGTGA. V was clipped by 0 bases and J by 8 bases, with 8 bases between them. In DNA form, the CDR3 reads TGTGCCAGCAGCTTAACAGGGTTTGATGAGCAGTTCTTC. Protein: CASSLTGFDEQFF.

This clonotype came up many times. The chain carries TRBV7-3 and TRBJ2-3; 10 nucleotides align to TRBD2. Germline V gene sequence: CDR1 SGHTA, CDR2 FQGTGA. This CDR3 comprises 17 residues. The J segment lost 2 bases and the V segment lost 1 base, leaving 6 bases of the junction unmatched. CDR3 region: CASSLNPLAGATDTQYF. In DNA form, the CDR3 reads TGTGCCAGCAGCTTAAACCCCCTAGCGGGAGCCACAGATACGCAGTATTTT.

This clonotype was observed many times. This chain links TRBV28 with TRBJ2-1; TRBD1 is a possible D gene (6 bases). Looked up from germline, CDR1 is MDHEN and CDR2 is SYDVKM. This CDR3 is built from 13 residues. Trimming removed 6 bases from V and 4 bases from J, with 10 bases in between. Here the CDR3 reads CASRIGQYNEQFF. In DNA, the CDR3 is TGTGCCAGCAGAATTGGACAGTACAATGAGCAGTTCTTC.

This clonotype was detected ten times or more. The CDR3 sequence is CASSQVAGFSAFF. The CDR3 DNA reads as TGTGCCAGCAGTCAGGTGGCGGGGTTCTCAGCTTTCTTT. The chain recombines TRBV12-3 or TRBV12-4 with TRBJ1-1; D unclear. Trimming stripped 5 bases from V and 10 bases from J, with 17 bases between. This CDR3 region has 13 residues.

This clonotype has ten or more counts. A much larger clone differs from this one at a single base, so this may be a read error. The chain has TRBV27 and TRBJ1-1; D is uncertain. The CDR3 length is 11 residues. CDR1 is MNHEY and CDR2 is SMNVEV in the germline V gene (reference sequence). V lost 7 bases, J lost 1 base, and 4 bases lay in between. CDR3 residues: CASNQNTEAFF. CDR3 nucleotides: TGTGCCAGCAACCAGAACACTGAAGCTTTCTTT.

The genes are TRBV20-1 and TRBJ2-1; TRBD2 matches at 9 bases. J lost 9 bases, V lost 6 bases, and 15 bases had no gene match. CDR3 length equals 15 residues. CDR1 and CDR2 from the germline V gene are DFQATT and SNEGSKA (reference sequence). CDR3 residues: CSAAGAGGPGLEQFF. Here the CDR3 DNA reads TGCAGTGCCGCCGGCGCGGGAGGGCCCGGGCTTGAGCAGTTCTTC.

Ten or more counts support this clonotype. This rearrangement joins TRBV5-1 to TRBJ2-1; D gene unclear. This CDR3 is built from 14 residues. The V and J ends lost 0 bases and 5 bases respectively, with 9 bases between them. Germline V gives CDR1 SGHRS, CDR2 YFSETQ. DNA of the CDR3: TGCGCCAGCAGCTTGGGTAGACCAGACAATGAGCAGTTCTTC. Its protein product is CASSLGRPDNEQFF.

At least ten counts were recorded for this clonotype. V and J are TRBV19 and TRBJ2-7; a weak D match, TRBD2 (6 bases). The germline gives CDR1 LNHDA, CDR2 SQIVND (reference sequence). The CDR3 length is 14 residues. Trimming left V 10 bases short and J 1 base short, with 17 bases between. The CDR3 bases are TGTGCCACCCGAGGAGGGGATAATTCCTACGAGCAGTACTTC. It encodes CATRGGDNSYEQYF. Together with reference TRBV19 and TRBJ2-7, the CDR3 gives the full variable domain: DGGITQSPKYLFRKEGQNVTLSCEQNLNHDAMYWYRQDPGQGLRLIYYSQIVNDFQKGDIAEGYSVSREKKESFPLTVTSAQKNPTAFYLCATRGGDNSYEQYFGPGTRLTVT.

At least ten counts were recorded for this clonotype. This chain connects TRBV6-2 or TRBV6-3 to TRBJ2-1; D assignment may be TRBD1 or TRBD2 (5 bases each). Germline-derived CDR1 and CDR2 are MNHEY and SVGEGT. The CDR3 totals 14 residues. V gave up 8 bases and J gave up 2 bases, with 13 bases separating them. The CDR3 spells CASEEGPTYNEQFF. The CDR3 DNA sequence: TGTGCCAGCGAAGAGGGGCCCACCTACAATGAGCAGTTCTTC.

This clonotype was detected ten times or more. This chain connects TRBV20-1 to TRBJ2-5, with 10 nucleotides matching TRBD2. The CDR3 totals 15 residues. Germline assignment: CDR1 DFQATT and CDR2 SNEGSKA (reference sequence). The trim removed 3 bases at V and 4 bases at J, leaving 8 bases unmatched. The CDR3 region has the DNA TGCAGTGCTAGTGTTCTAGCGGGAGTGGGAGAGACCCAGTACTTC. As protein: CSASVLAGVGETQYF.

This clonotype was counted ten times or more. The chain joins TRBV5-8 to TRBJ2-7; D remains unclear. From germline, CDR1 is SGHTS and CDR2 YDEGEE. The CDR3 has 15 amino acids. The germline V and J ends were trimmed by 0 bases and 0 bases, with 10 bases remaining between them. The CDR3 region is CASSLEWSSSYEQYV. The DNA for the CDR3 is TGTGCCAGCAGCTTGGAATGGTCGAGCTCCTACGAGCAGTACGTC.

This clonotype was counted at least ten times. The rearrangement joins TRBV3-1 to TRBJ1-1; D ambiguous. This CDR3 comprises 16 residues. The V end was cut by 5 bases, the J end by 5 bases, with 21 bases between. Germline loops: CDR1 LGHDT, CDR2 YNNKEL (reference sequence). In DNA form, the CDR3 reads TGTGCCAGCAGCATAGGCCTAACGGGCGCGAGAACTGAAGCTTTCTTT. This encodes CASSIGLTGARTEAFF.

Ten or more counts support this clonotype. The chain employs TRBV5-1 and TRBJ2-3; D is undetermined. V lost 0 bases and J lost 0, with 8 bases in between. From germline, CDR1 is SGHRS and CDR2 YFSETQ. The CDR3 has 15 amino acids. The CDR3 loop reads CASSLEPTSTDTQYF. The DNA for the CDR3 is TGCGCCAGCAGCTTGGAACCGACTAGCACAGATACGCAGTATTTT.

This clonotype was counted ten times or more. The V and J genes are TRBV25-1 and TRBJ2-6, with a tentative D call TRBD2 (6 bases). Between the trimmed V and J ends, which lost 8 bases and 0 bases, there was a span of 14 bases. The germline gives CDR1 MGHDK, CDR2 SYGVNS. The CDR3 contains 16 residues. The CDR3 loop reads CASAIGGDSGANVLTF. CDR3 DNA: TGTGCCAGCGCAATCGGGGGAGACTCTGGGGCCAACGTCCTGACTTTC.